This entry concerns a single TCR beta chain. This sample is part of a study of blood T cell repertoires in COVID-19. Recruits, aged 18 to 89 years, lived in 24 US areas. Categorization into cohorts depended on clinical history that participants reported. Sequencing used immunoSEQ multiplex PCR; TCRdb keeps in-frame clones, though not all of them. The sample contains fewer than 250,000 clones, around 90% of which appear only once. Sequenced sample: PBMCs or T cells enriched from blood (not recorded which). The receptor's source is a woman aged 45-65 years with acute COVID-19.

Here the CDR3 DNA reads TGTGCCAGCAGGAGGGGGTGGGCAGCGGACAGGAACACTGAAGCTTTCTTT. Encoded protein: CASRRGWAADRNTEAFF. The chain is built from TRBV7-7 and TRBJ1-1; maybe TRBD1 (6 bases). The germline V gene encodes CDR1 SSHAT and CDR2 FNYEAQ (reference sequence). V lost 6 bases and J 1 base, leaving 21 bases between the germline ends. The CDR3 consists of 17 residues. The whole variable domain, filled in from reference TRBV7-7 and TRBJ1-1, reads GAGVSQSPRYKVTKRGQDVTLRCDPISSHATLYWYQQALGQGPEFLTYFNYEAQPDKSGLPSDRFSAERPEGSISTLTIQRTEQRDSAMYRCASRRGWAADRNTEAFFGQGTRLTVV.